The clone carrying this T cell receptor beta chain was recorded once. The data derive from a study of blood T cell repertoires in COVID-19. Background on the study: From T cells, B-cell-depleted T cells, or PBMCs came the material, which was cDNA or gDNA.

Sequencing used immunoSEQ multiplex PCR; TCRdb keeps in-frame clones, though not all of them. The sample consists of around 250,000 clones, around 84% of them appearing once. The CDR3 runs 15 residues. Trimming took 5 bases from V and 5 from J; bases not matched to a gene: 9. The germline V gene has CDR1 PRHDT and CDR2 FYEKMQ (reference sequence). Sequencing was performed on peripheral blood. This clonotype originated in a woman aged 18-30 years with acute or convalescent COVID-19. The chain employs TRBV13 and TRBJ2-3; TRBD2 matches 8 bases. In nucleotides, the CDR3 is TGTGCCAGCAGCCACTGGCGGGAGGTGGAAGATACGCAGTATTTT. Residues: CASSHWREVEDTQYF.